The rows below give T cell receptor beta chains drawn from one sample of a study of control samples from healthy donors and cancer patients. Method: immunoSEQ multiplex PCR; TCRdb's copy keeps in-frame clones and lacks some. The profile covers about 70,000 clones, with roughly 84% appearing a single time and 25% to 30% taken by the ten largest. Input material: blood. The receptors stem from a man aged 50 or older in good health. Both conserved end residues are part of each CDR3. The order of the fields is V gene, D gene, clone size, J gene, CDR3 DNA, CDR3 protein. D genes are given only for firm matches. Clone size is stated in some rows and not others, as once, few, many or a class when expanded.

V: TRBV19; D: .; size: few; J: TRBJ1-2; DNA: TGTGCCAGTACCCGACAGATCAACTATGGCTACACCTTC; CDR3: CASTRQINYGYTF
V: TRBV12-3/TRBV12-4; D: .; size: .; J: TRBJ1-4; DNA: TGTGCCAGCAGTACCGGGGGTGAGGAAAAACTGTTTTTT; CDR3: CASSTGGEEKLFF
V: TRBV5-4; D: .; size: .; J: TRBJ2-7; DNA: TGTGCCAGCAGCTTGGAGCGAGGGGCAATTAGCGAGCAGTACTTC; CDR3: CASSLERGAISEQYF
V: TRBV24-1; D: TRBD1; size: .; J: TRBJ1-2; DNA: TGTGCCACCAGCTTCGACAGGGCTAGAGGCTACACCTTC; CDR3: CATSFDRARGYTF
V: TRBV30; D: TRBD2; size: .; J: TRBJ2-3; DNA: TGTGCCTGGAGTGTCCTAGCGGGGAGGGGGGGAGATACGCAGTATTTT; CDR3: CAWSVLAGRGGDTQYF
V: TRBV9; D: TRBD1; size: once; J: TRBJ2-7; DNA: TGTGCCAGCAGTTCCGGGACAGGGCCCTACGAGCAGTACTTC; CDR3: CASSSGTGPYEQYF
V: TRBV7-6; D: TRBD1; size: .; J: TRBJ2-5; DNA: TGTGCCAGCAGCTTTGGGACAGGGATTGAAGAGACCCAGTACTTC; CDR3: CASSFGTGIEETQYF
V: TRBV5-4; D: .; size: once; J: TRBJ2-5; DNA: TGTGCCAGCAGCACTCTCCACACGCAAGAGACCCAGTACTTC; CDR3: CASSTLHTQETQYF
V: TRBV6-2/TRBV6-3; D: .; size: .; J: TRBJ2-1; DNA: TGTGCCAGCAGTTTCACGGGCTCCTACAATGAGCAGTTCTTC; CDR3: CASSFTGSYNEQFF
V: TRBV9; D: .; size: .; J: TRBJ1-2; DNA: TGTGCCAGCAGCGCAACCCACCGAGGAGGAGGCTACACCTTC; CDR3: CASSATHRGGGYTF
V: TRBV28; D: TRBD1; size: .; J: TRBJ2-5; DNA: TGTGCCAGCAGGCGACAGGGTTCTTTTCAAGAGACCCAGTACTTC; CDR3: CASRRQGSFQETQYF
V: TRBV27; D: .; size: .; J: TRBJ1-1; DNA: TGTGCCAGCAGTTTTAAGGGAGCTGAAGCTTTCTTT; CDR3: CASSFKGAEAFF
V: TRBV3-1/TRBV3-2; D: TRBD2; size: .; J: TRBJ2-7; DNA: TGTGCCAGCAGCCCAAGCGGGAGGGCCCCCGAGCAGTACTTC; CDR3: CASSPSGRAPEQYF
V: TRBV7-9; D: TRBD1; size: .; J: TRBJ1-2; DNA: TGTGCCAGCAGAGGCAGGGGGGCAAGGGAAGGCTACACCTTC; CDR3: CASRGRGAREGYTF
V: TRBV9; D: TRBD1; size: .; J: TRBJ2-1; DNA: TGTGCCAGCAGCGCTACCCCCTCGGGACAGGGGAGAATTGGCAATGAGCAGTTCTTC; CDR3: CASSATPSGQGRIGNEQFF
V: TRBV6-5; D: .; size: .; J: TRBJ1-2; DNA: TGTGCCAGCAGTTACCGGGCCAACTATGGCTACACCTTC; CDR3: CASSYRANYGYTF
V: TRBV4-2; D: TRBD1; size: .; J: TRBJ1-2; DNA: TGTGCCAGCCAGGGGGCTGAGGGCTACACCTTC; CDR3: CASQGAEGYTF
V: TRBV4-3; D: TRBD1; size: .; J: TRBJ2-5; DNA: TGCGCCAGCAGCCAAGAGGACAGGGGGCGGGAGACCCAGTACTTC; CDR3: CASSQEDRGRETQYF
V: TRBV7-9; D: .; size: .; J: TRBJ1-4; DNA: TGTGCCAGCCGAGATTCAGGGGCGGAGGAAAAACTGTTTTTT; CDR3: CASRDSGAEEKLFF
V: TRBV30; D: .; size: .; J: TRBJ1-2; DNA: TGTGCCTGGAGTCGGGAAGGTCTTTATGGCTACACCTTC; CDR3: CAWSREGLYGYTF
V: TRBV19; D: .; size: .; J: TRBJ1-1; DNA: TGTGCCAGCAGCGGGGTCCGGGTTGGGGACACTGAAGCTTTCTTT; CDR3: CASSGVRVGDTEAFF
V: TRBV18; D: TRBD1; size: .; J: TRBJ2-1; DNA: TGTGCCAGCTCACGACAGGGCAATGAGCAGTTCTTC; CDR3: CASSRQGNEQFF
V: TRBV6-5; D: TRBD1; size: .; J: TRBJ1-6; DNA: TGTGCCAGCAGTCCGGACAGGGACTATAATTCACCCCTCCACTTT; CDR3: CASSPDRDYNSPLHF
V: TRBV12-3/TRBV12-4; D: .; size: .; J: TRBJ2-5; DNA: TGTGCCAGCAGTTTAGTTGGGGGGGAGACCCAGTACTTC; CDR3: CASSLVGGETQYF
V: TRBV19; D: TRBD1; size: .; J: TRBJ2-7; DNA: TGTGCCAGTACTCGGACAGGGAACTCCTACGAGCAGTACTTC; CDR3: CASTRTGNSYEQYF
V: TRBV7-3; D: .; size: .; J: TRBJ2-3; DNA: TGTGCCAGCAGCCCTGACCCATTCCGCCCAGATACGCAGTATTTT; CDR3: CASSPDPFRPDTQYF
V: TRBV27; D: .; size: .; J: TRBJ2-7; DNA: TGTGCCAGCAGTTTAAACCGGAGGTACGAGCAGTACTTC; CDR3: CASSLNRRYEQYF
V: TRBV6-2/TRBV6-3; D: .; size: .; J: TRBJ1-3; DNA: TGTGCCAGCAGTTATACGGGATCCGGAAACACCATATATTTT; CDR3: CASSYTGSGNTIYF
V: TRBV5-5; D: TRBD1; size: .; J: TRBJ2-7; DNA: TGTGCCAGCAGCTTGAAGCTACCGGGACAGGTTTCCTACGAGCAGTACTTC; CDR3: CASSLKLPGQVSYEQYF
V: TRBV2; D: .; size: few; J: TRBJ1-4; DNA: TGTGCCAGCAGTGAAAATCGAGGGGTACGGAAAAAACTGTTTTTT; CDR3: CASSENRGVRKKLFF
V: TRBV19; D: TRBD1; size: .; J: TRBJ1-2; DNA: TGTGCCAGTACGAGGGACAGCGTTTTTAACTATGGCTACACCTTC; CDR3: CASTRDSVFNYGYTF
V: TRBV24-1; D: .; size: .; J: TRBJ1-5; DNA: TGTGCCACCAGTGATTTACCCTATCAGCCCCAGCATTTT; CDR3: CATSDLPYQPQHF
V: TRBV30; D: TRBD1; size: .; J: TRBJ1-2; DNA: TGTGCCTGCCGAATTACAGGGGGGAACTATGGCTACACCTTC; CDR3: CACRITGGNYGYTF
V: TRBV13; D: .; size: .; J: TRBJ2-5; DNA: TGTGCCAGCAGCTTAAACAGGGTGGCGGAGACCCAGTACTTC; CDR3: CASSLNRVAETQYF
V: TRBV4-3; D: .; size: once; J: TRBJ1-3; DNA: TGCGCCAGCAGCCAAGTCAGGACGAGCAATGGCTTCTCTGGAAACACCATATATTTT; CDR3: CASSQVRTSNGFSGNTIYF